Here is one TCR beta chain with its context. The sample comes from a study of blood T cell repertoires in COVID-19. Whole-study context: Both acute and convalescent COVID-19 samples were obtained from the United States, Italy and Spain. Sources were T cells, B-cell-depleted T cells, or PBMCs; the material itself was cDNA or gDNA.

Germline V gives CDR1 SQVTM, CDR2 ANQGSEA. The CDR3 contains 11 residues. V lost 4 bases, J lost 6 bases, and 7 bases lay in between. Authors' data handling: Reference gene primer amplification yielded estimated nucleated cell counts. The protocol was immunoSEQ multiplex PCR, while the TCRdb copy is restricted to in-frame clones and leaves out a portion. That table supplies the V and J calls and clone size; D and trimming were determined from the DNA. The table records some 180,000 clones, less than 90% of them present only once. The clonotype originates from a man between 65 and 85 years old with active or convalescent COVID-19. The V gene is TRBV29-1, the J gene TRBJ1-3, with no clear D. What was sequenced was peripheral blood. In nucleotides, the CDR3 is TGCAGCGTTGTTGTCCAAAACACCATATATTTT. As protein: CSVVVQNTIYF.